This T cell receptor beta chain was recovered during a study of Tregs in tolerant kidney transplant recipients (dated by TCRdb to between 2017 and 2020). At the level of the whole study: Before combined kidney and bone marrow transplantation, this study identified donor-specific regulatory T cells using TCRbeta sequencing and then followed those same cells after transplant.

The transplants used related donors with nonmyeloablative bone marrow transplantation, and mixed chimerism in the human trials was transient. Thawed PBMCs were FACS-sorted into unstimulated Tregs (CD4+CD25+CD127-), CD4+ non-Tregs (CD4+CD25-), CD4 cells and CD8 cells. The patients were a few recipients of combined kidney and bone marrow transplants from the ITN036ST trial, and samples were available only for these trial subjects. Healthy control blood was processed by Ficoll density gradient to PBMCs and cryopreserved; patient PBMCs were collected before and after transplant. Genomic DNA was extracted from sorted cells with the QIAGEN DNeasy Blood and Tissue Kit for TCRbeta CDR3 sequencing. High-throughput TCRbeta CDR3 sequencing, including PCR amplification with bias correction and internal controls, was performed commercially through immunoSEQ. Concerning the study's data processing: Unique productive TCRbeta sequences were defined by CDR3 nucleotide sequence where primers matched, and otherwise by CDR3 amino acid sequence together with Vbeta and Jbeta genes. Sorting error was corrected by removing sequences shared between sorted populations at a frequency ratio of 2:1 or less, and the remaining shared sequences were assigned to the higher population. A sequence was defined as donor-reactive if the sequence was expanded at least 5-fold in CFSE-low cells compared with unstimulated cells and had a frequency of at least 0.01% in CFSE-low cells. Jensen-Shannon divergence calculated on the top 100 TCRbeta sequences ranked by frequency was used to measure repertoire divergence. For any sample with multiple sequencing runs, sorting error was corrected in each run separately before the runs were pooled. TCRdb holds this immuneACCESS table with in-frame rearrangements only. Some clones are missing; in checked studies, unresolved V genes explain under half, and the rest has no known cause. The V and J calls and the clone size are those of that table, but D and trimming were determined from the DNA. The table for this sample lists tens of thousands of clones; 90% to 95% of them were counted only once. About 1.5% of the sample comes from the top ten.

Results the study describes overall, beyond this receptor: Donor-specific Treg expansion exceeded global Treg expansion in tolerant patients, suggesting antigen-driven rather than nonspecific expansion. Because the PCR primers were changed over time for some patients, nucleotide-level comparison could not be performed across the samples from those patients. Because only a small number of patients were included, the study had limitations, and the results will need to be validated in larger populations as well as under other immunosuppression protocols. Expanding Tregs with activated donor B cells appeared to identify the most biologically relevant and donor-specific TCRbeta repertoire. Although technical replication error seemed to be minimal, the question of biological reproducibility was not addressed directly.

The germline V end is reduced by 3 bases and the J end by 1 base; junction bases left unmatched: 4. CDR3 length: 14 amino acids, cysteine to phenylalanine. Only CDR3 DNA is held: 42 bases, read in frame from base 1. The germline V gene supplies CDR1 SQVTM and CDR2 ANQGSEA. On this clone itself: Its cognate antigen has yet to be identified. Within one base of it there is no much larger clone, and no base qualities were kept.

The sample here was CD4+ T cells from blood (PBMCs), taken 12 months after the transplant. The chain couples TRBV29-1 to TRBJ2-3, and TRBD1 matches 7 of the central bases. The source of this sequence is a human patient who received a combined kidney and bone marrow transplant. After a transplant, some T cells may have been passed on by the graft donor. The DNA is TGCAGCGTTGATACAGGGGTTGGCACAGATACGCAGTATTTT. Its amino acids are CSVDTGVGTDTQYF.